The TCR beta chain described here comes from a study of OX40 agonist ivuxolimab in advanced cancers. Profiling relied on immunoSEQ multiplex PCR, and the TCRdb table lists in-frame clones only, not all of them. The table lists nearly 50,000 clones, over 90% of them singletons. Specimen: CD4+ or CD8+ T cells sorted from blood, collected in a trial of the OX40 agonist ivuxolimab. The clonotype comes from an adult with an advanced solid tumor such as melanoma, head and neck, liver or kidney cancer.

CDR3 in amino acids: CASSLPQPPGYTF. In DNA, the CDR3 is TGTGCCAGCAGCTTGCCCCAGCCTCCTGGCTACACCTTC. The genes are TRBV5-5 and TRBJ1-2; no firm D call. CDR1 and CDR2 from the germline V gene are SGHKS and YYEKEE (reference sequence). Between the trimmed V and J ends, which lost 1 base and 7 bases, there was a span of 11 bases. This CDR3 contains 13 residues.